The rows below give T cell receptor beta chains drawn from one sample of a study of cytomegalovirus exposure and HLA in healthy donors. Some clones are missing from TCRdb's copy, which holds only in-frame ones; the method was immunoSEQ multiplex PCR. Of some 100,000 clones in the sample, roughly three quarters were seen once. Input material: PBMCs. The source of these receptors is a man between 50 and 59 years old in good health and CMV-seropositive. The CDR3 runs from the conserved cysteine through the conserved F or W. A D gene is named only where the DNA matches it firmly. Some rows mark clone size as missing; the rest say once, few, many or name a class of expanded clone.

V gene,clone size,D gene,J gene,CDR3 protein,CDR3 DNA
TRBV6-1,NA,TRBD1,TRBJ2-5,CASSPDRGLIETQYF,TGTGCCAGCAGTCCCGACAGGGGGCTGATTGAGACCCAGTACTTC
TRBV7-2,NA,NA,TRBJ1-1,CASSLVDGLNTEAFF,TGTGCCAGCAGCTTAGTAGATGGTCTGAACACTGAAGCTTTCTTT
TRBV7-2,NA,TRBD1,TRBJ2-7,CASRGTGTYEQYF,TGTGCCAGCAGGGGGACAGGGACCTACGAGCAGTACTTC
TRBV27,NA,NA,TRBJ2-7,CASSPQGTAPYEQYF,TGTGCCAGCAGCCCCCAGGGGACGGCGCCCTACGAGCAGTACTTC
TRBV2,NA,TRBD1,TRBJ1-5,CASSAGTGLGQPQHF,TGTGCCAGCAGTGCCGGGACAGGGTTAGGTCAGCCCCAGCATTTT
TRBV5-4,NA,NA,TRBJ2-5,CASGPQGVETQYF,TGTGCCAGCGGACCCCAGGGTGTCGAGACCCAGTACTTC
TRBV7-9,NA,NA,TRBJ2-5,CASSLPQETQYF,TGTGCCAGCAGCTTACCTCAAGAGACCCAGTACTTC
TRBV14,NA,NA,TRBJ1-2,CASSLVGGPDGCTF,TGTGCCAGCAGCCTCGTGGGGGGTCCGGATGGCTGCACCTTC
TRBV7-9,NA,TRBD2,TRBJ2-7,CASSLGLAGTYEQYF,TGTGCCAGCAGCCTGGGACTAGCGGGAACCTACGAGCAGTACTTC
TRBV5-1,NA,TRBD1,TRBJ2-6,CASSIGQAGANVLTF,TGCGCCAGCAGCATCGGACAGGCTGGGGCCAACGTCCTGACTTTC
TRBV18,few,NA,TRBJ2-5,CASSPPGLQETQYF,TGTGCCAGCTCACCCCCCGGTCTCCAAGAGACCCAGTACTTC
TRBV2,NA,NA,TRBJ2-7,CASSPVQHRGGNPAYEQYF,TGTGCCAGCAGTCCGGTGCAGCATAGAGGGGGAAATCCCGCTTACGAGCAGTACTTC
TRBV18,NA,TRBD2,TRBJ2-7,CASSGGETYEQYF,TGTGCCAGCTCGGGAGGGGAGACCTACGAGCAGTACTTC